This entry lists 32 T cell receptor beta chains sequenced from one sample in a study of early T cells in non-severe SARS-CoV-2 infection. MiXCR, run by TCRdb on the 5' RACE reads, gives a single entry per CDR3 protein. The sample lists around 63,000 distinct CDR3 sequences; 10% to 15% were seen once. The specimen was whole blood. These receptors all stem from an adult who was a healthcare worker with PCR-confirmed SARS-CoV-2 infection or an uninfected control (not recorded which).

This clonotype has a count of ten or more. The rearrangement uses TRBV27 and TRBJ2-4; 11 nucleotides agree with TRBD1. Germline assignment: CDR1 MNHEY and CDR2 SMNVEV (reference sequence). This CDR3 has 14 amino acids. Losses at the gene ends were 5 bases for V and 9 bases for J; bases not matched to a gene: 6. CDR3 region: CASSTGQGATIQYF. Here the CDR3 DNA reads TGTGCCAGCAGTACAGGACAGGGGGCGACCATTCAGTACTTC.

This clonotype was seen many times. The chain employs TRBV20-1 and TRBJ2-7; TRBD2 agrees at 10 bases. Germline values: CDR1 DFQATT, CDR2 SNEGSKA (reference sequence). There are 14 residues in the CDR3. Trimming removed 3 bases from V and 6 bases from J; junction bases left unmatched: 8. For the CDR3, the DNA is TGCAGTGCTAGTATAGCGGGGGGTTTCCGCGAGCAGTACTTC. It specifies CSASIAGGFREQYF.

Here the CDR3 reads CARSPRDPGFRNEKLFF. CDR3 in DNA: TGTGCCAGAAGCCCTCGCGATCCAGGGTTTAGGAATGAAAAACTGTTTTTT. The genes are TRBV5-3 and TRBJ1-4; tentatively, D is TRBD1 (5 bases). TRBV5-3 is an ORF; its function is uncertain. Trimming removed 4 bases at V and 5 bases at J, with 21 bases between. The CDR3 covers 17 residues.

The V and J genes are TRBV7-9 and TRBJ1-1, with D perhaps TRBD1 (5 bases). CDR1 is SEHNR, CDR2 FQNEAQ, per germline (reference sequence). Trimming stripped 1 base from V and 4 bases from J, with 10 bases between. The CDR3 has 14 residues. The CDR3 bases are TGTGCCAGCAGCTTAGGCGCAGGGAGCACTGAAGCTTTCTTT. Residues: CASSLGAGSTEAFF.

This clonotype was counted ten times or more. J is TRBJ1-2 and V is TRBV5-1, with 12 positions matching TRBD1. V trimming: 4 bases; J trimming: 0 bases; junction bases outside the gene matches: 4. The CDR3 is made up of 16 amino acids. Germline V CDR1 and CDR2: SGHRS, YFSETQ. CDR3 loop: CASSGGTGGTNYGYTF. CDR3 bases: TGCGCCAGCAGCGGAGGGACAGGGGGCACTAACTATGGCTACACCTTC.

The V and J genes are TRBV4-1 and TRBJ2-5; D unresolved. Germline values: CDR1 MGHRA, CDR2 YSYEKL. The CDR3 runs to 15 residues. Deletions cut 0 bases from V and 2 bases from J, with 10 bases between. The chain's CDR3 is CASSQDLKSQETQYF. For the CDR3, the DNA is TGCGCCAGCAGCCAAGATCTAAAAAGTCAAGAGACCCAGTACTTC.

This clonotype was picked up a small number of times. The chain uses TRBV14 and TRBJ1-4; no firm D call. The length of the CDR3 is 17 residues. Germline V CDR1 and CDR2: SGHDN, FVKESK. Trimming left V 0 bases short and J 7 bases short, with 18 bases between. The CDR3 DNA follows: TGTGCCAGCAGCCAAGAAGGGAGAGGCCCAATCGGTGAAAAACTGTTTTTT. Translation: CASSQEGRGPIGEKLFF.

In this sample, this clonotype turned up a few times. The rearrangement joins TRBV7-3 to TRBJ2-5; D is ambiguous. This CDR3 contains 13 residues. V lost 5 bases, J lost 2 bases, and 9 bases lay in between. Germline-derived CDR1 and CDR2 are SGHTA and FQGTGA. Here the CDR3 DNA reads TGTGCCAGCAGCGTCCTAAGACAAGAGACCCAGTACTTC. Residues: CASSVLRQETQYF.

DNA for the CDR3: TGCAGCGTTTCACCCCCCGCAGGGGCGGGCGAGACCCAGTACTTC. This translates into CSVSPPAGAGETQYF. This chain joins TRBV29-1 and TRBJ2-5; a weak D match, TRBD1 (6 bases). Deletions cut 5 bases from V and 5 bases from J, with 21 bases between. The CDR3 is 15 residues long. The germline CDR1 and CDR2 sequences are SQVTM and ANQGSEA.

This clonotype came up many times. This sequence joins TRBV29-1 and TRBJ1-1, with TRBD1 matching 7 bases. The V gene's germline CDR1 is SQVTM and CDR2 ANQGSEA. The CDR3 is 13 residues long. The J segment lost 2 bases and the V segment lost 7 bases, leaving 7 bases of the junction unmatched. CDR3: CSGGDSKNTEAFF. The CDR3 DNA follows: TGCAGCGGTGGGGACAGTAAAAACACTGAAGCTTTCTTT.

This clonotype was counted a single time. The junction shows a germline mismatch at one end, possibly a read error. This chain joins TRBV5-1 and TRBJ1-4, with a tentative D call TRBD1 (5 bases). This CDR3 region has 14 residues. Looked up from germline, CDR1 is SGHRS and CDR2 is YFSETQ. For the CDR3, the DNA is TGCGCCAGCAGCCCCAGGGAGGGTGGAGAAAAACTGATTTTT. Translating gives CASSPREGGEKLIF.

The rearrangement joins TRBV29-1 to TRBJ1-1; D gene unclear. The germline V gene has CDR1 SQVTM and CDR2 ANQGSEA. Trimming removed 4 bases from V and 6 bases from J, with 6 bases in between. This CDR3 region has 10 residues. CDR3 nucleotide sequence: TGCAGCGTTGCAGCGGCTGAAGCTTTCTTT. Protein: CSVAAAEAFF.

The V call is TRBV4-1, the J call TRBJ2-5; 7 bases line up with TRBD1. Germline V gives CDR1 MGHRA, CDR2 YSYEKL. The CDR3 runs 17 residues. The ends lost 4 bases at V and 5 bases at J; junction bases unmatched: 16. The CDR3 nucleotides read TGCGCCAGCAGCCCTGTGGGCAGGGGGTCCCGAGGGGAGACCCAGTACTTC. Translation gives CASSPVGRGSRGETQYF.

This clonotype was observed many times. The chain combines TRBV6-6 with TRBJ1-2; no firm D call. Trimming cost V 6 bases and J 5 bases, with 19 bases left between them. The length of the CDR3 is 15 residues. Germline V lookup: CDR1 MNHNY, CDR2 SVGAGI (reference sequence). The CDR3 nucleotides are TGTGCCAGCAGCTCCTCCGGGCAGAAAATATATGGCTACACCTTC. It specifies CASSSSGQKIYGYTF.

This clonotype was observed at least ten times. This rearrangement joins TRBV18 to TRBJ1-5, with D possibly TRBD1 on 6 matching bases. V lost 1 base and J 6 bases, leaving 13 bases between the germline ends. Germline CDR1 and CDR2: KGHSH and LQKENI. The CDR3 runs to 15 residues. The CDR3 spells CASSPLTGMGQPQHF. For the CDR3, the DNA is TGTGCCAGCTCACCACTAACAGGGATGGGTCAGCCCCAGCATTTT.

Ten or more counts support this clonotype. The chain recombines TRBV7-6 with TRBJ2-5; no clear D. CDR1 is SGHVS, CDR2 FNYEAQ, per germline. The CDR3 covers 10 residues. Trimming took 5 bases from V and 5 from J, leaving 3 bases between them. The CDR3 sequence is CASSGETQYF. The CDR3 nucleotides are TGTGCCAGCAGCGGGGAGACCCAGTACTTC.

V gene TRBV7-2 combines with J gene TRBJ2-1; no clear D. Germline V CDR1 and CDR2: SGHTA, FQGNSA. The V and J ends lost 5 bases and 10 bases respectively, with 9 bases between them. The CDR3 covers 11 residues. The CDR3: CASSPAVEQFF. The CDR3 coding sequence is TGTGCCAGCAGCCCCGCTGTCGAGCAGTTCTTC.

J is TRBJ2-2 and V is TRBV13; D may match TRBD1 or TRBD2 (6 bases each). The CDR3 has 16 residues. V lost 1 base and J lost 5, with 14 bases in between. Germline CDR1 reads PRHDT; CDR2 reads FYEKMQ (reference sequence). The CDR3 is CASSLVRGRGTGELFF. The CDR3 DNA sequence: TGTGCCAGCAGCTTAGTACGGGGGCGCGGGACCGGGGAGCTGTTTTTT.

This clonotype was detected once. One junction end does not reproduce the germline sequence, and a read error may be involved. The CDR3 here is CGSSYFDQPQHF. The CDR3 DNA reads TGTGGCAGCAGCTATTTCGATCAGCCCCAGCATTTT. The chain combines TRBV7-9 with TRBJ1-5; no definite D call. The CDR3 is 12 amino acids. Germline CDR1 reads SEHNR; CDR2 reads FQNEAQ (reference sequence). Supplemented by reference TRBV7-9 and TRBJ1-5, the full variable domain reads DTGVSQNPRHKITKRGQNVTFRCDPISEHNRLYWYRQTLGQGPEFLTYFQNEAQLEKSRLLSDRFSAERPKGSFSTLEIQRTEQGDSAMYLCGSSYFDQPQHFGDGTRLSIL.

The sample holds many counts of this clonotype. The J gene is TRBJ1-2, the V gene TRBV5-1; weak D call: TRBD1 (6 bases). V lost 4 bases, J lost 7 bases, and 20 bases lay in between. The CDR3 is 15 amino acids. Per germline, CDR1 SGHRS and CDR2 YFSETQ. The CDR3, as DNA: TGCGCCAGCAGCCTGGACAGTGCCTGGGGTGGTGGCTACACCTTC. This translates into CASSLDSAWGGGYTF.

The chain carries TRBV7-2 and TRBJ2-7; D is undetermined. The CDR3 has 14 amino acids. Trimming shortened V by 5 bases and J by 2 bases, and 13 bases separated the two germline ends. Germline CDR1 reads SGHTA; CDR2 reads FQGNSA. CDR3 in amino acids: CASSPRDPPYEQYF. The CDR3 DNA is TGTGCCAGCAGCCCACGTGACCCACCCTACGAGCAGTACTTC. The variable domain in full, with the rest retrieved from reference TRBV7-2 and TRBJ2-7, is GAGVSQSPSNKVTEKGKDVELRCDPISGHTALYWYRQSLGQGLEFLIYFQGNSAPDKSGLPSDRFSAERTGGSVSTLTIQRTQQEDSAVYLCASSPRDPPYEQYFGPGTRLTVT.

This clonotype was recorded many times. This chain connects TRBV6-2 or TRBV6-3 to TRBJ1-1, with a possible D match to TRBD1 (6 bases). The CDR3 extends over 15 amino acids. Germline V gene lookup returns CDR1 MNHEY and CDR2 SVGEGT. V lost 4 bases and J lost 1, with 13 bases in between. The chain's CDR3 is CASSSLTGTNTEAFF. The CDR3 DNA sequence: TGTGCCAGCAGTTCCCTGACAGGAACGAACACTGAAGCTTTCTTT.

This clonotype was seen repeatedly, ten times or more. The chain employs TRBV7-9 and TRBJ1-6, with TRBD1 matching 8 bases. There are 17 residues in the CDR3. Trimming cost V 5 bases and J 0 bases; bases outside gene matches: 6. The germline gives CDR1 SEHNR, CDR2 FQNEAQ (reference sequence). In nucleotides, the CDR3 is TGTGCCAGCAGCCCCAGGGGGCTGAGCTCCTATAATTCACCCCTCCACTTT. It is translated as CASSPRGLSSYNSPLHF. The variable domain in full, with the rest retrieved from reference TRBV7-9 and TRBJ1-6, is DTGVSQNPRHKITKRGQNVTFRCDPISEHNRLYWYRQTLGQGPEFLTYFQNEAQLEKSRLLSDRFSAERPKGSFSTLEIQRTEQGDSAMYLCASSPRGLSSYNSPLHFGNGTRLTVT.

By its share, this clonotype is medium-sized. The chain couples TRBV9 to TRBJ2-7, with a possible D match to TRBD2 (6 bases). Germline assignment: CDR1 SGDLS and CDR2 YYNGEE. The V end lost 0 bases, the J end lost 4 bases, and 17 bases lay between the germline ends. This CDR3 region has 16 residues. Written as DNA, the CDR3 is TGTGCCAGCAGCGTAGCGGGGGACCCTAAAGTTTACGAGCAGTACTTC. Its translation: CASSVAGDPKVYEQYF.

This clonotype was counted many times. The chain is built from TRBV11-2 and TRBJ1-5; D gene ambiguous. Trimming took off 5 bases at V and 5 bases at J, with 10 bases between the two ends. The CDR3 is 13 residues long. The V gene's germline CDR1 is SGHAT and CDR2 FQNNGV. The CDR3 nucleotides are TGTGCCAGCAGCCTAGGACGGGATCAGCCCCAGCATTTT. This encodes CASSLGRDQPQHF.

This clonotype has ten or more counts. The chain has TRBV6-2 or TRBV6-3 and TRBJ2-5; tentatively, D is TRBD1 (6 bases). The V end lost 5 bases, the J end lost 1 base, and 11 bases lay between the germline ends. In germline, CDR1 is MNHEY, CDR2 SVGEGT. The CDR3 loop spans 14 amino acids. The CDR3, as DNA: TGTGCCAGCAGTAAGACAGGAATCCAAGAGACCCAGTACTTC. Amino acid sequence: CASSKTGIQETQYF.

The chain couples TRBV12-3 or TRBV12-4 to TRBJ2-3; D may correspond to TRBD1 or TRBD2 (6 bases each). Trimming took 7 bases from V and 9 from J, leaving 20 bases between them. CDR3 size: 14 residues. The CDR3 spells CASTQSRGPMTQYF. The CDR3 DNA reads TGTGCCAGCACCCAAAGTCGGGGGCCCATGACGCAGTATTTT.

In its sample, this clonotype was seen many times. The chain is built from TRBV14 and TRBJ2-1; D is ambiguous. This CDR3 has 12 amino acids. The V gene lost 1 base and the J gene lost 8 bases, with 6 bases spanning the gap. CDR1 and CDR2 (germline): SGHDN, FVKESK. CDR3 sequence reads: CASSQAGYEQFF. CDR3 nucleotides: TGTGCCAGCAGCCAAGCGGGTTATGAGCAGTTCTTC.

This clonotype came up a few times. The J gene is TRBJ2-7, the V gene TRBV7-6; the D is unclear. V was shortened by 3 bases and J by 3 bases, with 9 bases between the two germline ends. The CDR3 is 13 residues long. The germline V gene encodes CDR1 SGHVS and CDR2 FNYEAQ. The CDR3 sequence is CASSFRTNYEQYF. The CDR3 bases are TGTGCCAGCAGCTTTAGGACGAACTACGAGCAGTACTTC.

CDR3 sequence: CASSSGTYEQYF. In DNA, the CDR3 is TGTGCCAGCAGCTCAGGGACCTACGAGCAGTACTTC. The rearrangement uses TRBV5-4 and TRBJ2-7, with D tentatively TRBD1 (5 bases). From germline, CDR1 is SGHNT and CDR2 YYREEE (reference sequence). Trimming left V 3 bases short and J 2 bases short, with 6 bases between. This CDR3 has 12 residues.

The chain employs TRBV2 and TRBJ1-5; TRBD1 aligns across 8 bases. Trimming at V came to 6 bases and at J to 7 bases, leaving 8 bases not matched to a gene. Germline-derived CDR1 and CDR2 are SNHLY and FYNNEI. The length of the CDR3 is 14 residues. The CDR3 sequence: CASRPSGGGQPQHF. DNA for the CDR3: TGTGCCAGCAGGCCCTCAGGGGGCGGGCAGCCCCAGCATTTT.

Many counts were recorded for this clonotype. The V call is TRBV18, the J call TRBJ2-7, with TRBD1 matching 8 bases. V gave up 3 bases and J gave up 1 base; unmatched junction bases: 8. Germline values: CDR1 KGHSH, CDR2 LQKENI. CDR3 length: 16 amino acids. The CDR3 DNA follows: TGTGCCAGCTCACCGACCGTGGGACAGGTTTCCTACGAGCAGTACTTC. Encoded protein: CASSPTVGQVSYEQYF.